This T cell receptor (beta chain) is drawn from a study of cytomegalovirus exposure and HLA in healthy donors. It was with 60 Vbeta and 13 Jbeta primers that the PCR ran. The data were produced by immunoSEQ multiplex PCR, yet TCRdb's version contains in-frame clones alone and is incomplete. The data contain roughly 170,000 clones, 77% of them singletons. Sampled while nominally healthy, donors likely had unrecorded immune exposures. The TCR was taken from a woman in her thirties in good health and CMV-seropositive. Input material: PBMCs.

The CDR3 DNA is TGTGCCAGCAGCTTTGGGGGCGCGGGCACTGAAGCTTTCTTT. This gives the protein CASSFGGAGTEAFF. The J gene is TRBJ1-1, the V gene TRBV5-5; possibly TRBD1 for D (6 bases). The CDR3 is made up of 14 amino acids. Per germline, CDR1 SGHKS and CDR2 YYEKEE (reference sequence). V lost 2 bases and J 4 bases, leaving 12 bases between the germline ends.